This T cell receptor beta chain was found in a study of cytomegalovirus exposure and HLA in healthy donors. Overall study findings and caveats: Researchers counted around 170 TCR beta chains as cytomegalovirus-associated.

For this clone: Its specificity is unknown.

This PCR relied on a set of 60 Vbeta primers and 13 Jbeta primers. Libraries were prepared by immunoSEQ multiplex PCR; TCRdb keeps only in-frame clonotypes and omits some of them. This sample has 200,000 to 250,000 clones, with 60% to 80% found just once. Trimming removed 2 bases at V and 2 bases at J, with 10 bases between. CDR3 length equals 14 residues. Per the germline V gene, CDR1 is SNHLY and CDR2 is FYNNEI. The gene calls are TRBV2 and TRBJ2-7; D is perhaps TRBD1 (5 bases). Sequencing was performed on PBMCs. This sequence originates from a man aged 18 to 30 in good health and CMV-seronegative. CDR3 amino acids: CASSEPRVAYEQYF. As DNA, the CDR3 is TGTGCCAGCAGTGAACCCAGGGTCGCCTACGAGCAGTACTTC.